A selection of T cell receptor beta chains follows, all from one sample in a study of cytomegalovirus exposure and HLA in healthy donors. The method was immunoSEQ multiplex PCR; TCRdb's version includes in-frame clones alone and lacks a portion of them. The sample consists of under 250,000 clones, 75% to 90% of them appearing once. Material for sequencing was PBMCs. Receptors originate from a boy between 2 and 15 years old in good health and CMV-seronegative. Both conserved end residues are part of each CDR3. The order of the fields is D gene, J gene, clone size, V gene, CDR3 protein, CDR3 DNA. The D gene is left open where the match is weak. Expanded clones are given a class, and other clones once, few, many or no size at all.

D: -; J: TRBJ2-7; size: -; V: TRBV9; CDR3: CASSVAGDTYEQYF; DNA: TGTGCCAGCAGCGTAGCCGGGGACACCTACGAGCAGTACTTC
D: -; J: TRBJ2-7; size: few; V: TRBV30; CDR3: CAWSAAGLYEQYF; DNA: TGTGCCTGGAGTGCTGCAGGGCTCTACGAGCAGTACTTC
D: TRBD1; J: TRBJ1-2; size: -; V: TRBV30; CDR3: CAWSDRGRGYTF; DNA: TGTGCCTGGAGCGACAGGGGGCGAGGCTACACCTTC
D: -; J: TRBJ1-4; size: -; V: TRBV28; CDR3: CASSLGGSGKLFF; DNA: TGTGCCAGCAGTTTGGGAGGGAGTGGAAAACTGTTTTTT
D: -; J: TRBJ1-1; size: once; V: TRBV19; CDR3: CASSRGAHTEAFF; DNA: TGTGCCTCCAGCCGGGGGGCTCACACTGAAGCTTTCTTT
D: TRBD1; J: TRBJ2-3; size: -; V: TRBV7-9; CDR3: CASSFPGTGGTDTQYF; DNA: TGTGCCAGCAGCTTTCCAGGGACAGGGGGCACAGATACGCAGTATTTT
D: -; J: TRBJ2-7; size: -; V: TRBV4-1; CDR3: CASSHNSGYEQYF; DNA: TGCGCCAGCAGCCACAACTCAGGTTACGAGCAGTACTTC
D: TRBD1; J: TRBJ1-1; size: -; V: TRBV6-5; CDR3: CASTRSVRGPTEAFF; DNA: TGTGCCAGCACCCGTTCGGTCAGGGGGCCAACTGAAGCTTTCTTT
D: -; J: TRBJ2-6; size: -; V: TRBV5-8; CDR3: CASSPGGQPLGANVLTF; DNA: TGTGCCAGCAGCCCTGGCGGACAACCTTTAGGGGCCAACGTCCTGACTTTC
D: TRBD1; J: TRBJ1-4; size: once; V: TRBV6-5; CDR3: CASSYLKGASEKLFF; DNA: TGTGCCAGCAGTTACCTTAAGGGGGCATCGGAAAAACTGTTTTTT
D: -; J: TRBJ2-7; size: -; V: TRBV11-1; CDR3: CASSLMVTDAYEQYF; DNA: TGTGCCAGCAGCTTAATGGTGACAGACGCCTACGAGCAGTACTTC
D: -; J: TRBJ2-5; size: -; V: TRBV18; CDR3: CASSLLGSELETQYF; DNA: TGTGCCAGCTCACTTTTGGGCAGTGAACTGGAGACCCAGTACTTC
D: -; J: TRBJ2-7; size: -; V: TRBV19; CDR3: CASSIGGRGDEEQYF; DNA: TGTGCCAGTAGTATAGGGGGGCGCGGCGATGAGGAGCAGTACTTC
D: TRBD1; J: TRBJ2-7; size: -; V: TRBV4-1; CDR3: CASSQDSQGQRKQYF; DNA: TGCGCCAGCAGCCAAGACTCCCAGGGACAGAGGAAGCAGTACTTC
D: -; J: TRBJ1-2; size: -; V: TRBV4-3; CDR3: CASSQPGGNNYGYTF; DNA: TGCGCCAGCAGCCAGCCTGGAGGAAACAACTATGGCTACACCTTC
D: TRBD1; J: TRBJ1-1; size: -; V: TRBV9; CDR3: CASGDRVNTEAFF; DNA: TGTGCCAGCGGGGACAGGGTTAACACTGAAGCTTTCTTT
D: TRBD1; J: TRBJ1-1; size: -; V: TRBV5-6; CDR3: CASSGGQFMNTEAFF; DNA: TGTGCCAGCAGCGGGGGACAGTTCATGAACACTGAAGCTTTCTTT
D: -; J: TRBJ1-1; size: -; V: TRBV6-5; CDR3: CASSYADYYMNTEAFF; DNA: TGTGCCAGCAGTTACGCCGACTATTACATGAACACTGAAGCTTTCTTT
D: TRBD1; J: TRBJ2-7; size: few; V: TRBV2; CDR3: CASSESGTAITYEQYF; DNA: TGTGCCAGCAGTGAATCCGGGACAGCAATCACCTACGAGCAGTACTTC